This T cell receptor beta chain was recorded in a study of lymphopenia after photon versus proton radiotherapy. Study-wide points: A bigger post-nadir fall in TCR diversity correlated inversely with survival time in deceased patients. Oligoclonal CD8+ Temra expansion after nadir drove photon patients' diversity drop.

Here immunoSEQ multiplex PCR was the method, and the copy in TCRdb shows in-frame clones only, minus some. The repertoire includes approximately 65,000 clones, around 90% of them detected once, and approximately 2.9% sits in the top ten. Germline V CDR1 and CDR2: SQVTM, ANQGSEA. The CDR3 is 11 amino acids. Trimming cost V 7 bases and J 2 bases, with 9 bases left between them. Regarding this clone: What it binds is not known.

The material was peripheral blood, obtained from a patient treated with photon-based radiotherapy. V gene TRBV29-1 combines with J gene TRBJ2-7; no reliable D call. The TCR comes from a woman aged 70-85 years with pancreatic cancer. The CDR3 region has the DNA TGCAGCGCCAGCACTACCTACGAGCAGTACTTC. It translates to CSASTTYEQYF.